The 24 T cell receptor beta chains below were found in one sample sequenced in a study of cytomegalovirus exposure and HLA in healthy donors. 13 Jbeta primers and 60 Vbeta primers were used for the PCR. Clones were sequenced by immunoSEQ multiplex PCR, and TCRdb holds only the in-frame ones, with some missing. The repertoire has more than 95,000 clones, around 62% of them found once; the top ten carry roughly 10%. Sequenced sample: PBMCs. The receptors come from a woman in her 40s in good health and CMV-seropositive.

The chain recombines TRBV28 with TRBJ2-1; 9 positions agree with TRBD2. Germline V gene sequence: CDR1 MDHEN, CDR2 SYDVKM. The CDR3 is 16 residues long. With 0 bases clipped from V and 2 bases from J, the junction kept 2 bases outside the gene matches. CDR3 loop: CASSLWTSGPYNEQFF. In DNA, the CDR3 is TGTGCCAGCAGTTTATGGACTAGCGGTCCCTACAATGAGCAGTTCTTC. The full variable domain, rest sourced from reference TRBV28 and TRBJ2-1, is DVKVTQSSRYLVKRTGEKVFLECVQDMDHENMFWYRQDPGLGLRLIYFSYDVKMKEKGDIPEGYSVSREKKERFSLILESASTNQTSMYLCASSLWTSGPYNEQFFGPGTRLTVL.

The chain employs TRBV6-1 and TRBJ2-7, with 9 bases identical to TRBD1. V lost 9 bases to trimming and J lost 5 bases; unmatched junction nucleotides: 8. Germline CDR1 reads MNHNS; CDR2 reads SASEGT. The CDR3 spans 13 residues. In nucleotides, the CDR3 is TGTGCCAGTGCCGGGACAGGGCTTCACGAGCAGTACTTC. As protein: CASAGTGLHEQYF.

This clone was recorded only once. The chain uses TRBV19 and TRBJ1-5, with 7 bases that match TRBD1. CDR1 LNHDA and CDR2 SQIVND come from the germline V gene (reference sequence). J lost 7 bases, V lost 5 bases, and 11 bases had no gene match. This CDR3 spans 15 amino acids. CDR3 DNA sequence: TGTGCCAGTAGTCTCGACAGGGAACCTGGGCAGCCCCAGCATTTT. This gives the protein CASSLDREPGQPQHF.

This clone showed up just a few times. J is TRBJ1-2 and V is TRBV4-2; tentatively, D is TRBD1 (6 bases). This CDR3 contains 15 residues. V dropped 1 base and J dropped 6 bases, with 15 bases sitting between them. Germline-derived CDR1 and CDR2 are LGHNA and YNFKEQ. The CDR3 DNA follows: TGTGCCAGCAGCCAAGTCAGGGGAGGGGTCAATGGCTACACCTTC. Its protein is CASSQVRGGVNGYTF.

The chain carries TRBV6-5 and TRBJ1-2; D gene uncertain. Trimming cost V 6 bases and J 3 bases, with 11 bases left between them. The CDR3 loop spans 13 amino acids. The germline CDR1 and CDR2 sequences are MNHEY and SVGAGI. Here the CDR3 reads CASSPSSYYGYTF. The CDR3 DNA reads TGTGCCAGCAGCCCGTCGAGCTACTATGGCTACACCTTC.

The CDR3 DNA follows: TGTGCCAGCTCACCTACTAGCGATGAGCAGTTCTTC. This translates into CASSPTSDEQFF. The J gene is TRBJ2-1, the V gene TRBV18; 7 bases align to TRBD2. V shed 3 bases, J shed 8 bases, and the junction held 1 base outside the gene matches. CDR1 is KGHSH and CDR2 is LQKENI in the germline V gene. The CDR3 totals 12 residues.

This chain connects TRBV19 to TRBJ1-5; 7 nucleotides align to TRBD1. Losses at the gene ends were 3 bases for V and 11 bases for J; bases not matched to a gene: 7. The germline V gene has CDR1 LNHDA and CDR2 SQIVND (reference sequence). The CDR3 has 13 amino acids. The chain's CDR3 is CASSIQQGSAQHF. The CDR3 DNA reads as TGTGCCAGTAGTATTCAACAGGGGTCAGCCCAGCATTTT.

V and J are TRBV4-1 and TRBJ2-1; D is uncertain. The CDR3 contains 14 residues. Trimming shortened V by 0 bases and J by 5 bases, and 8 bases separated the two germline ends. Germline V gives CDR1 MGHRA, CDR2 YSYEKL. CDR3: CASSQEPGDNEQFF. In DNA form, the CDR3 reads TGCGCCAGCAGCCAAGAGCCCGGAGACAATGAGCAGTTCTTC.

V usage is TRBV28 and J usage is TRBJ1-5, with D possibly matching TRBD1 (5 bases). The germline gives CDR1 MDHEN, CDR2 SYDVKM. V dropped 2 bases and J dropped 9 bases, with 14 bases sitting between them. The CDR3 consists of 14 residues. CDR3 DNA sequence: TGTGCCAGCAGTTTAGTACAGGTAAACCTGCCCCAGCATTTT. Translated, it gives CASSLVQVNLPQHF. Supplemented by reference TRBV28 and TRBJ1-5, the full variable domain reads DVKVTQSSRYLVKRTGEKVFLECVQDMDHENMFWYRQDPGLGLRLIYFSYDVKMKEKGDIPEGYSVSREKKERFSLILESASTNQTSMYLCASSLVQVNLPQHFGDGTRLSIL.

Only one count was recorded for this clone. The rearrangement links TRBV10-3 to TRBJ2-7, with 7 nucleotides matching TRBD2. Germline V gene data show CDR1 as ENHRY and CDR2 as SYGVKD. The CDR3 is 16 amino acids. The ends lost 2 bases at V and 3 bases at J; junction bases unmatched: 10. The CDR3 reads CAISEMRTERGYEQYF. DNA of the CDR3: TGTGCCATCAGTGAGATGCGGACGGAGCGGGGCTACGAGCAGTACTTC.

Here the CDR3 DNA reads TGTGCCAGCAGGACCGGGACAGGGTCCTACAATGAGCAGTTCTTC. Translation gives CASRTGTGSYNEQFF. The chain employs TRBV6-1 and TRBJ2-1; TRBD1 matches at 9 bases. CDR3 length equals 15 residues. Per germline, CDR1 MNHNS and CDR2 SASEGT. The junction had 4 bases not matched to a gene; V was cut back by 6 bases and J by 1 base.

The CDR3 sequence: CASSFTRGTSGLTYNEQFF. CDR3 nucleotide sequence: TGTGCCAGCAGTTTCACTCGAGGGACTAGCGGGCTAACCTACAATGAGCAGTTCTTC. J is TRBJ2-1 and V is TRBV28; 12 nucleotides match TRBD2. The length of the CDR3 is 19 residues. V was clipped by 3 bases and J by 2 bases; unmatched bases: 11. Germline CDR1 is MDHEN and CDR2 is SYDVKM.

This chain links TRBV4-1 with TRBJ2-1; 10 bases align to TRBD2. The V gene end was trimmed by 1 base and the J gene end by 0 bases; junction bases not matched to a gene: 6. Germline loops: CDR1 MGHRA, CDR2 YSYEKL. This CDR3 spans 18 amino acids. The CDR3 sequence: CASSQGEREGPSYNEQFF. The CDR3, as DNA: TGCGCCAGCAGCCAAGGGGAGCGGGAGGGCCCCTCCTACAATGAGCAGTTCTTC.

The V gene is TRBV19, the J gene TRBJ2-5, with 8 nucleotides matching TRBD2. The CDR3 has 17 amino acids. CDR1 LNHDA and CDR2 SQIVND come from the germline V gene (reference sequence). V was clipped by 4 bases and J by 0 bases; unmatched bases: 10. CDR3: CASSKFGTRGYQETQYF. Written as DNA, the CDR3 is TGTGCCAGTAGTAAATTCGGGACTAGGGGGTACCAAGAGACCCAGTACTTC.

The chain's CDR3 is CASNPTSGRTDTQYF. CDR3 coding DNA: TGTGCCAGCAACCCGACTAGCGGTCGCACAGATACGCAGTATTTT. The chain combines TRBV27 with TRBJ2-3, with 9 bases aligning to TRBD2. The V gene's germline CDR1 is MNHEY and CDR2 SMNVEV (reference sequence). The length of the CDR3 is 15 residues. The J segment lost 1 base and the V segment lost 7 bases, leaving 6 bases of the junction unmatched.

This chain uses TRBV4-1 with TRBJ2-1, with D perhaps matching TRBD1 (5 bases). The CDR3 has 14 residues. The germline CDR1 and CDR2 sequences are MGHRA and YSYEKL. Trimming took off 2 bases at V and 6 bases at J, with 11 bases between the two ends. CDR3 sequence: CASSQYTGTNEQFF. Here the CDR3 DNA reads TGCGCCAGCAGCCAATACACAGGTACCAATGAGCAGTTCTTC.

This clone was counted between two and nine times. This CDR3 is also generated by other DNA sequences in the sample. V and J are TRBV7-2 and TRBJ2-1; 14 bases align to TRBD2. This CDR3 region has 15 residues. CDR1 and CDR2 (germline): SGHTA, FQGNSA. V lost 4 bases and J lost 7; bases outside the gene matches: 3. The CDR3: CASSSGLAGVNEQFF. In nucleotides, the CDR3 is TGTGCCAGCAGCTCGGGACTAGCGGGAGTTAATGAGCAGTTCTTC.

The sample holds a few counts of this clone. The chain employs TRBV7-9 and TRBJ2-5; 8 bases are a match to TRBD2. The end of the DNA aligns better with TRBJ2-7, so the J call may be wrong. Looked up from germline, CDR1 is SEHNR and CDR2 is FQNEAQ (reference sequence). The CDR3 has 14 residues. The CDR3 spells CASSLRSGSYEQYF. CDR3 DNA: TGTGCCAGCAGCTTACGGAGCGGGAGCTACGAGCAGTACTTC.

The V and J genes are TRBV28 and TRBJ2-7; 10 nucleotides match TRBD2. After removal of 4 bases from V and 1 base from J, the junction contained 28 bases not matched to a gene. The germline gives CDR1 MDHEN, CDR2 SYDVKM. The CDR3 contains 23 residues. The CDR3 coding sequence is TGTGCCAGCAGTTCCCCCTCCCGAGCAGGGTGGGTGGGGTTAGCGGGAGGTTCCTACGAGCAGTACTTC. Protein: CASSSPSRAGWVGLAGGSYEQYF.

The CDR3 nucleotides are TGTGCCAGCAGCCCCGGAGGCAATTCCTACAATGAGCAGTTCTTC. Protein: CASSPGGNSYNEQFF. This chain uses TRBV9 with TRBJ2-1; D may be TRBD2 (5 bases). CDR1 is SGDLS, CDR2 YYNGEE, per germline. Deletions cut 4 bases from V and 1 base from J, with 12 bases between. This CDR3 is 15 amino acids long.

The rearrangement links TRBV4-1 to TRBJ2-1; TRBD2 matches at 11 bases. The V segment lost 2 bases and the J segment 6 bases; nucleotides outside the gene matches: 3. Germline V CDR1 and CDR2: MGHRA, YSYEKL. The CDR3 loop spans 15 amino acids. CDR3 nucleotide sequence: TGCGCCAGCAGCCAAAGCGGGACTAGCGGCAATGAGCAGTTCTTC. Translation: CASSQSGTSGNEQFF.

The V and J genes are TRBV27 and TRBJ2-2, with 14 bases fitting TRBD2. The CDR3 loop spans 16 amino acids. The germline gives CDR1 MNHEY, CDR2 SMNVEV (reference sequence). The junction had 5 bases not matched to a gene; V was cut back by 6 bases and J by 5 bases. DNA of the CDR3: TGTGCCAGCAGAACGGGACTAGCGGGAGATACCGGGGAGCTGTTTTTT. Its protein is CASRTGLAGDTGELFF.

The rearrangement joins TRBV5-6 to TRBJ1-5; D unclear. Trimming left V 2 bases short and J 3 bases short, with 6 bases between. The CDR3 has 13 residues. Germline assignment: CDR1 SGHDT and CDR2 YYEEEE. Here the CDR3 DNA reads TGTGCCAGCAGCTTCACACACAATCAGCCCCAGCATTTT. Encoded protein: CASSFTHNQPQHF.

The chain joins TRBV28 to TRBJ1-1; TRBD1 matches 7 bases. In germline, CDR1 is MDHEN, CDR2 SYDVKM. The V and J ends lost 6 bases and 7 bases, in that order; junction bases with no gene match: 5. The CDR3 is 12 amino acids. CDR3 region: CASSQTGNEAFF. The CDR3 DNA reads as TGTGCCAGCAGCCAGACAGGGAATGAAGCTTTCTTT. Looking up the rest from reference TRBV28 and TRBJ1-1 gives the full variable domain: DVKVTQSSRYLVKRTGEKVFLECVQDMDHENMFWYRQDPGLGLRLIYFSYDVKMKEKGDIPEGYSVSREKKERFSLILESASTNQTSMYLCASSQTGNEAFFGQGTRLTVV.